These 2 T cell receptor beta chains were sequenced from one sample in a study of blood T cells in healthy people across ages (dated by TCRdb to about 2015). The library relied on 5' RACE. This sample was sequenced with an Illumina HiSeq 2500. The second PCR ran for roughly 7 to 12 cycles and used a J-beta primer mix along with a sample-barcoded 5' primer. The public sequencing data were trimmed at Q25 with fastp and processed into clonotypes with MiXCR by TCRdb, which kept only in-frame beta chains. Rows are combined by CDR3 protein, so each entry shows the most common genes and DNA. In all, the sample holds roughly 550,000 distinct CDR3 sequences, and 20% to 30% of those were seen once. The ten largest clones take up just under 9% of the sample. The data also belong to a second study, concerning T cells of mothers and their children.

Specimen: blood. These receptors were obtained from a boy younger than 18 in good health.

The V and J genes are TRBV14 and TRBJ2-3; 9 bases fit TRBD2. The CDR3 sequence is 15 residues long. The trim removed 4 bases at V and 6 bases at J, leaving 8 bases unmatched. Per germline, CDR1 SGHDN and CDR2 FVKESK. The CDR3 DNA follows: TGTGCCAGCAGCCCCCGCGGGAGGGGAAGGGATACGCAGTATTTT. Its protein product is CASSPRGRGRDTQYF.

J is TRBJ1-2 and V is TRBV7-2; no clear D gene. The CDR3 sequence is 13 residues long. CDR1 is SGHTA and CDR2 is FQGNSA in the germline V gene. V was trimmed by 3 bases and J by 6 bases, leaving 11 bases between them. The CDR3 DNA sequence: TGTGCCAGCAGCTTGGAGGCTTTGAATGGCTACACCTTC. Amino acid sequence: CASSLEALNGYTF.